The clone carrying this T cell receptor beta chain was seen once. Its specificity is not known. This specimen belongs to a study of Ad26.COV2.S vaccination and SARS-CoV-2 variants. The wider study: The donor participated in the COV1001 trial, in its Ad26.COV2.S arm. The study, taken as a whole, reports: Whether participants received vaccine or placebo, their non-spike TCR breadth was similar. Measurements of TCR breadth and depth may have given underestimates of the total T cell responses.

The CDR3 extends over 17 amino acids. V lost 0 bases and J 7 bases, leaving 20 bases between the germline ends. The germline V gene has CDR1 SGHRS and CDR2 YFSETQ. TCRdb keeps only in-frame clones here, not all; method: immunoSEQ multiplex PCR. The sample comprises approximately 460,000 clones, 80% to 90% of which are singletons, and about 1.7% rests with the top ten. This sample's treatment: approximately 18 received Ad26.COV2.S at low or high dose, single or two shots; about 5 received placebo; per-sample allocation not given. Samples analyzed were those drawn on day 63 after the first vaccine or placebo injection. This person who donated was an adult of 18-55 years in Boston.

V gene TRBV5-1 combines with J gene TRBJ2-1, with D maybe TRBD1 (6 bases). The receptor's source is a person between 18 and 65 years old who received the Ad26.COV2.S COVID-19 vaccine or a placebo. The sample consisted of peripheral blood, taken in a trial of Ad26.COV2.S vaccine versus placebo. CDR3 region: CASSLVDKGESSNEQFF. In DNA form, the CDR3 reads TGCGCCAGCAGCTTGGTGGACAAGGGGGAGTCGTCAAATGAGCAGTTCTTC.